Below are 16 T cell receptor beta chains sequenced from a single sample in a study of T cells in Graves' hyperthyroidism and ophthalmopathy. The CDR3 regions of TCR beta were amplified from RNA transcripts. First-round RT-PCR with HTBI primers amplified the TCR CDR3 region. TCRdb passed the multiplex PCR reads through MiXCR, listing each CDR3 protein once. The table has 650,000 to 700,000 distinct CDR3 sequences, 17% seen once; the top ten hold about 16%. Sequencing was done on a sample of blood. These receptor sequences come from a man between 50 and 59 years old with Graves' hyperthyroidism.

This clonotype was seen a single time. Just one base apart from a much larger clone, this may be a read error. CDR3 loop: CASSSVAGGDCEQFF. The CDR3 bases are TGTGCCAGCAGTTCCGTAGCGGGAGGAGATTGTGAGCAGTTCTTC. V and J are TRBV28 and TRBJ2-1; 10 bases align to TRBD2. The CDR3 has 15 residues. V was pared by 4 bases and J by 9 bases, with 9 bases of the junction left unmatched. Germline V CDR1 and CDR2: MDHEN, SYDVKM.

At least ten counts were recorded for this clonotype. The V gene is TRBV12-3 or TRBV12-4, the J gene TRBJ1-6; 8 bases are shared with TRBD1. CDR3 length: 14 residues. With V trimmed by 5 bases and J by 10 bases, 7 bases remained unmatched. The CDR3 sequence is CASSPGQGSSPLHF. The CDR3 DNA reads TGTGCCAGCAGTCCCGGACAGGGTTCCTCACCCCTCCACTTT.

This clonotype has at least ten counts. V usage is TRBV10-3 and J usage is TRBJ2-7, with D maybe TRBD2 (6 bases). V was shortened by 3 bases and J by 2 bases, with 23 bases between the two germline ends. This CDR3 has 18 amino acids. Germline CDR1 ENHRY, CDR2 SYGVKD. The DNA of the CDR3 is TGTGCCATCAGTGACCCCATCTCGTTCAGGGACTGGCCCTACGAGCAGTACTTC. Protein: CAISDPISFRDWPYEQYF.

This clonotype was seen at least ten times. The chain employs TRBV28 and TRBJ1-2, with D unclear. Germline values: CDR1 MDHEN, CDR2 SYDVKM. The CDR3 runs 10 residues. The germline V and J ends were trimmed by 8 bases and 4 bases, with 5 bases remaining between them. The CDR3 bases are TGTGCCAGCGGACCCTATGGCTACACCTTC. Its protein product is CASGPYGYTF.

J is TRBJ2-1 and V is TRBV7-9, with 10 bases matching TRBD2. Trimming took 8 bases from V and 15 from J; bases not matched to a gene: 7. This CDR3 comprises 11 residues. The V gene's germline CDR1 is SEHNR and CDR2 FQNEAQ (reference sequence). The CDR3 DNA follows: TGTGCCAGCTCAGCGGGAGGGCCGGCGTTCTTC. It yields the protein CASSAGGPAFF.

Regarding this clonotype: A much larger clone sits a single nucleotide away, making a read error possible. The CDR3 sequence: CASSEAGGDTDAFF. The CDR3 coding sequence is TGTGCCAGCAGTGAAGCTGGGGGGGACACTGATGCTTTCTTT. J is TRBJ1-1 and V is TRBV2; TRBD1 might be the D (6 bases). CDR1 is SNHLY, CDR2 FYNNEI, per germline. This CDR3 spans 14 amino acids.

This clonotype was recorded a few times. The gene calls are TRBV12-5 and TRBJ2-2; either TRBD1 or TRBD2 may fit D (5 bases each). Germline CDR1 is LGHNT and CDR2 is FRNRAP. V gave up 2 bases and J gave up 4 bases, with 14 bases separating them. The CDR3 covers 16 residues. The chain's CDR3 is CASGLILGGGTGELFF. CDR3 DNA sequence: TGTGCTAGTGGTTTGATACTTGGGGGTGGCACCGGGGAGCTGTTTTTT.

This clonotype has at least ten counts. The chain combines TRBV24-1 with TRBJ2-7; TRBD2 aligns across 11 bases. The CDR3 has 14 amino acids. V was pared by 3 bases and J by 5 bases, with 2 bases of the junction left unmatched. Germline lookup yields CDR1 KGHDR and CDR2 SFDVKD. Here the CDR3 DNA reads TGTGCCACCAGTGATACTAGCGGGAGCGACGAGCAGTACTTC. Its protein product is CATSDTSGSDEQYF.

This clonotype appeared many times. The CDR3 region has the DNA TGCGCCAGCAGCTTACTCGATCTTTCCTACGAGCAGTACTTC. It specifies CASSLLDLSYEQYF. V is TRBV5-1 and J is TRBJ2-7, with unresolved D. This CDR3 is built from 14 residues. The V gene lost 2 bases and the J gene lost 1 base, with 10 bases spanning the gap. Germline CDR1 and CDR2: SGHRS and YFSETQ.

The chain joins TRBV19 to TRBJ2-2; D is unresolved. Trimming took 2 bases from V and 3 from J, leaving 10 bases between them. Germline V CDR1 and CDR2: LNHDA, SQIVND (reference sequence). The CDR3 runs 15 residues. The CDR3 reads CASSITEIDTGELFF. For the CDR3, the DNA is TGTGCCAGTAGTATAACAGAGATCGACACCGGGGAGCTGTTTTTT. Filled out from reference TRBV19 and TRBJ2-2, the complete variable domain reads DGGITQSPKYLFRKEGQNVTLSCEQNLNHDAMYWYRQDPGQGLRLIYYSQIVNDFQKGDIAEGYSVSREKKESFPLTVTSAQKNPTAFYLCASSITEIDTGELFFGEGSRLTVL.

This clonotype was counted at least ten times. V gene TRBV25-1 combines with J gene TRBJ1-6; 8 bases align to TRBD1. Unmatched junction bases numbered 1, after V lost 3 bases and J lost 6 bases. The CDR3 is made up of 14 amino acids. Germline CDR1 reads MGHDK; CDR2 reads SYGVNS. CDR3 sequence: CASSDQGANSPLHF. CDR3 bases: TGTGCCAGCAGTGATCAGGGGGCTAATTCACCCCTCCACTTT.

This chain uses TRBV11-3 with TRBJ2-1, with a tentative D call TRBD2 (5 bases). V lost 5 bases and J lost 0, with 11 bases in between. CDR1 SGHNT and CDR2 YENEEA come from the germline V gene. This CDR3 is built from 15 residues. The CDR3 coding sequence is TGTGCCAGCAGCGTACTTAGCGACTCCTACAATGAGCAGTTCTTC. This gives the protein CASSVLSDSYNEQFF.

This clonotype was picked up a small number of times. The CDR3 bases are TGCAGCGTTGCGGCAAAAGGGGGTTCGTACCAAGAGACCCAGTACTTC. It specifies CSVAAKGGSYQETQYF. The chain joins TRBV29-1 to TRBJ2-5, with D possibly being TRBD1 (6 bases). The CDR3 has 16 amino acids. Trimming took off 4 bases at V and 0 bases at J, with 18 bases between the two ends. Germline V CDR1 and CDR2: SQVTM, ANQGSEA.

The chain carries TRBV10-3 and TRBJ2-1, with D perhaps matching TRBD1 or TRBD2 (7 bases each). The CDR3 covers 14 residues. Per germline, CDR1 ENHRY and CDR2 SYGVKD. The ends were cut back, 6 bases at V and 8 bases at J, with 17 bases in the middle. For the CDR3, the DNA is TGTGCCATCAGATCCAGGGGGGGAGGCGATGAGCAGTTCTTC. This sequence encodes CAIRSRGGGDEQFF.

The genes are TRBV5-1 and TRBJ2-5; D remains unclear. The CDR3 has 12 residues. Trimming stripped 0 bases from V and 4 bases from J, with 4 bases between. Germline CDR1 SGHRS, CDR2 YFSETQ. CDR3 DNA: TGCGCCAGCAGCTTGGCCACAGAGACCCAGTACTTC. Protein: CASSLATETQYF.

The sample holds a few counts of this clonotype. Here the CDR3 reads CAINRANYGYTF. Written as DNA, the CDR3 is TGTGCCATCAACAGAGCTAACTATGGCTACACCTTC. The rearrangement joins TRBV28 to TRBJ1-2; no definite D call. This CDR3 has 12 residues. V lost 10 bases and J 0 bases, leaving 9 bases between the germline ends. CDR1 is MDHEN and CDR2 is SYDVKM in the germline V gene.